The present T cell receptor (beta chain) was sequenced within a study of blood T cell repertoires in COVID-19. Study at large: Specimens from acute and convalescent COVID-19 originated in the United States, Italy and Spain. T cells, B-cell-depleted T cells, or PBMCs provided the cDNA or gDNA that served as material.

Trimming took 0 bases from V and 0 from J, leaving 3 bases between them. The V gene's germline CDR1 is SGHTA and CDR2 FQGTGA. The CDR3 has 15 residues. Grouping used clinical history reported by participants in a survey and questionnaire. Cohort 3 recovery required two negative PCRs, clearance, or symptom resolution. About this clone itself: The sample holds other DNA sequences that translate to the same CDR3.

The protocol was immunoSEQ multiplex PCR, while the TCRdb copy is restricted to in-frame clones and leaves out a portion. The sample includes some 320,000 clones, 75% to 90% of them seen just once. The sequence derives from a man in his sixties who had recovered from COVID-19. This chain uses TRBV7-3 with TRBJ2-6; D not resolved. The sample was PBMCs or T cells enriched from blood (not recorded which). The CDR3 here is CASSLTRSGANVLTF. The CDR3 DNA reads TGTGCCAGCAGCTTAACGCGCTCTGGGGCCAACGTCCTGACTTTC.